This T cell receptor beta chain was sequenced in a study of a mutant IDH1 vaccine in newly diagnosed glioma. At the level of the study: Previous treatment comprised radiotherapy, temozolomide, or both, mostly both. General study points: There were vaccine-induced immune responses in around 93% of the patients. Pseudoprogression appears to have had no connection to changes in top peripheral T cell clonotypes.

The assay was immunoSEQ multiplex PCR, and TCRdb's table has in-frame clones only and misses some. In the table there are 65,000 to 70,000 clones, approximately 86% of which are singletons. Concerning this clone: The antigen remains unidentified.

The trim removed 1 base at V and 1 base at J, leaving 1 base unmatched. Per the germline V gene, CDR1 is SGHAT and CDR2 is FQDESV (reference sequence). This CDR3 has 15 amino acids. Time point here: baseline, week 1 (first vaccination visit). Treatment specified: pre-vaccination baseline after standard-of-care therapy. Each of the donors came in with new WHO grade 3 or 4 astrocytomas that were IDH1-mutant and ATRX-lost. The source material was PBMCs, sampled from a glioma patient treated with radiotherapy, temozolomide or both. The receptor comes from a man aged 30 to 39 with glioma. V gene TRBV11-1 combines with J gene TRBJ2-7, with TRBD1 matching 10 bases. CDR3 DNA sequence: TGTGCCAGCAGCTTAGTGGGACAGGGGTCCTACGAGCAGTACTTC. Its protein is CASSLVGQGSYEQYF.